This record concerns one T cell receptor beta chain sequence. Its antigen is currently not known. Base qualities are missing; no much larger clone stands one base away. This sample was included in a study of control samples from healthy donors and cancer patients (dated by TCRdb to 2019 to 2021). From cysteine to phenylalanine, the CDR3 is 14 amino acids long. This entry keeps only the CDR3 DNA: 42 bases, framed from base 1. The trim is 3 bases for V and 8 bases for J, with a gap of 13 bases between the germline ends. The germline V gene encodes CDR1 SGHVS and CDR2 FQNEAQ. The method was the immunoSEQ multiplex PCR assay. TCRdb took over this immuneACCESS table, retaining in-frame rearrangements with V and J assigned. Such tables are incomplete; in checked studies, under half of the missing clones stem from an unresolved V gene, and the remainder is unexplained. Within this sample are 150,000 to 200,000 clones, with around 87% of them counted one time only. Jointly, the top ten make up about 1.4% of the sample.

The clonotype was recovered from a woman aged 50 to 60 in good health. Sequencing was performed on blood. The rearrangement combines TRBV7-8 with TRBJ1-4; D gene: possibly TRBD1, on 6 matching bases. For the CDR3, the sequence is CASSFGGGEEKLFF. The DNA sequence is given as TGTGCCAGCAGCTTTGGAGGGGGTGAGGAAAAACTGTTTTTT.